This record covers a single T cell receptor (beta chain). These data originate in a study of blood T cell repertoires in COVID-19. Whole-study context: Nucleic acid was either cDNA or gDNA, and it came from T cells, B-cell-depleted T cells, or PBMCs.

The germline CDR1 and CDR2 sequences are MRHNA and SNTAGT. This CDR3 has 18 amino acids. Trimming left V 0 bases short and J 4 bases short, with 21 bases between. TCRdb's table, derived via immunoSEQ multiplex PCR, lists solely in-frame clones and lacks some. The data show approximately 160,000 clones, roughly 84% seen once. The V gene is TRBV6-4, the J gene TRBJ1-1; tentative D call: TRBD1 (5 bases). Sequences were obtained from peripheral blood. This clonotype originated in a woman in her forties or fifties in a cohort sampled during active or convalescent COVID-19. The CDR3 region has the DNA TGTGCCAGCAGTGACTCGTTGGCAGGGCCCCTGCGGGGCACTGAAGCTTTCTTT. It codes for CASSDSLAGPLRGTEAFF.